This entry features one T cell receptor (beta chain) sequence. Looked up from germline, CDR1 is SQVTM and CDR2 is ANQGSEA. The V and J ends lost 4 bases and 6 bases respectively, with 13 bases between them. CDR3 length: 13 residues. TCRdb recomputed calls from the RACE reads with MiXCR, one row per CDR3 protein. The data contain around 200,000 distinct CDR3 sequences, 25% to 30% of them seen just once; the ten biggest clones take up 2.9%. Time point defined: pre-sensitization, week 0. Treatment reported: therapeutic diphenylcyclopropenone sensitization with weekly scalp DPC. The total RNA was obtained from whole blood that was not fractionated. The data stem from a study of human T cells and chemical hapten exposure. Study-wide background: Diphenylcyclopropenone doses were given weekly to the scalps of patients across the approximately 25-week study. Mainly, slight library volume differences in the pool made TCR yields vary.

This chain connects TRBV29-1 to TRBJ1-5; D might be TRBD1 (6 bases). The sequenced sample was whole blood, obtained in connection with sensitization to the hapten diphenylcyclopropenone (DPC). This receptor was taken from a woman younger than 45 with alopecia areata. Some clones in this sample may be carry-over from other donors' samples. CDR3 DNA: TGCAGCGTTGTTATAACAGGGACTCAGCCCCAGCATTTT. It codes for CSVVITGTQPQHF.